This T cell receptor beta chain was sequenced during a study of cytomegalovirus exposure and HLA in healthy donors. Trimming cost V 6 bases and J 5 bases, with 18 bases left between them. This CDR3 comprises 15 residues. Germline V CDR1 and CDR2: SGHDT, YYEEEE. The primer mix had 60 Vbeta and 13 Jbeta primers. Sequencing used immunoSEQ multiplex PCR; TCRdb keeps in-frame clones, though not all of them. The profile covers over 150,000 clones, with approximately 72% appearing a single time and roughly 2.8% taken by the ten largest. Sequenced: PBMCs. The sequence came from a man in his late teens or twenties in good health and CMV-seronegative. V and J are TRBV5-6 and TRBJ2-1; weak D call: TRBD1 (7 bases). The CDR3 DNA follows: TGTGCCAGCACCTTAACAGGGGAGGTCGACAATGAGCAGTTCTTC. Translating it yields CASTLTGEVDNEQFF.